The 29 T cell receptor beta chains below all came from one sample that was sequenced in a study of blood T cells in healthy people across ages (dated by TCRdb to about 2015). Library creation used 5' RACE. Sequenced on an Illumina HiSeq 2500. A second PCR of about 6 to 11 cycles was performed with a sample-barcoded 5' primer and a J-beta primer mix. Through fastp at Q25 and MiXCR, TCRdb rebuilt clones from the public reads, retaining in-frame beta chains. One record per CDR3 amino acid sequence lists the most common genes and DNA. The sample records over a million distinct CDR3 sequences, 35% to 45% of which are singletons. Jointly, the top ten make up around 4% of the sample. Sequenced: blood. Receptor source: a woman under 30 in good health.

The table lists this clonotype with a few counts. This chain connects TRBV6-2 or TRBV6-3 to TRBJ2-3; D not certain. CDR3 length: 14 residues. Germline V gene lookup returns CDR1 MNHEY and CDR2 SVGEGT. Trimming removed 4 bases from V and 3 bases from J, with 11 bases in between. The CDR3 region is CASSSPTLTDTQYF. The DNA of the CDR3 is TGTGCCAGCAGTTCCCCCACGTTAACAGATACGCAGTATTTT.

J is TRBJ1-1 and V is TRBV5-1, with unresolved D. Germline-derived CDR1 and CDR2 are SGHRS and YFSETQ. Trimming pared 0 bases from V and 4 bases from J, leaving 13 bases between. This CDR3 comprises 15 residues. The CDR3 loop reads CASSLVGSGATEAFF. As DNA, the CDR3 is TGCGCCAGCAGCTTGGTAGGGAGCGGCGCCACTGAAGCTTTCTTT.

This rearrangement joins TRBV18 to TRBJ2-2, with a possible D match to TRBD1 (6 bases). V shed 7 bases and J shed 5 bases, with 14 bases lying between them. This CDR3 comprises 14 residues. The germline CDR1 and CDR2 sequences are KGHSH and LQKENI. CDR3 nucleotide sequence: TGTGCCAGCTTACAGGGTGGAGTAACCGGGGAGCTGTTTTTT. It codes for CASLQGGVTGELFF.

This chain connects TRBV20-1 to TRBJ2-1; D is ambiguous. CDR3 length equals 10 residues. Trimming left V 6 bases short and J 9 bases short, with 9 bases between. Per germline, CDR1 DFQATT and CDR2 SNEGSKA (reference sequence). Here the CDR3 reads CSAISSEQFF. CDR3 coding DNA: TGCAGTGCCATTTCGAGTGAGCAGTTCTTC.

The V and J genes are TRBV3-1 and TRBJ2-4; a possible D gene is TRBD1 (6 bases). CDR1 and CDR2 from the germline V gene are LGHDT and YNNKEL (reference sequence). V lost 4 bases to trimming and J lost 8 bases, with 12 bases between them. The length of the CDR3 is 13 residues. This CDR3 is CASSRVYRDIQYF. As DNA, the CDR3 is TGTGCCAGCAGCCGGGTATACAGGGACATTCAGTACTTC.

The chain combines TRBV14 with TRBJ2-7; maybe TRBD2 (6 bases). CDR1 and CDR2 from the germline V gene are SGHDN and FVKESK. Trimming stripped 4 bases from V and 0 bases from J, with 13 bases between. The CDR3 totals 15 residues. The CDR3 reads CASSRRDFTSYEQYF. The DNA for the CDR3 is TGTGCCAGCAGCCGTCGGGACTTTACCTCCTACGAGCAGTACTTC.

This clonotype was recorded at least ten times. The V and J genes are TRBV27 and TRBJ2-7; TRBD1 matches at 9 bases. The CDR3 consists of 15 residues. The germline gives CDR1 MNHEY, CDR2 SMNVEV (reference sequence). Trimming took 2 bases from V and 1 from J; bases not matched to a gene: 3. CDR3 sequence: CASSLGTGTSYEQYF. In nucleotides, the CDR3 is TGTGCCAGCAGTTTAGGGACAGGGACGTCCTACGAGCAGTACTTC.

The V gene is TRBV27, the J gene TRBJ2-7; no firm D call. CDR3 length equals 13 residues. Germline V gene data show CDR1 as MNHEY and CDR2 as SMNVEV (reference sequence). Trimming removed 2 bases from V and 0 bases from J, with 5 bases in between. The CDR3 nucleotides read TGTGCCAGCAGTTTAAATAGCTCCTACGAGCAGTACTTC. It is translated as CASSLNSSYEQYF.

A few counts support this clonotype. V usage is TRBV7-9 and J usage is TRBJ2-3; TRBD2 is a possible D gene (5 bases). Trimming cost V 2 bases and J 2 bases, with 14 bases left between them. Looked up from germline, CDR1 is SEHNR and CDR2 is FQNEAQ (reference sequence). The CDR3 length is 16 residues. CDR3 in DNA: TGTGCCAGCAGCTTACGGCGGGCTGGCTACACAGATACGCAGTATTTT. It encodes CASSLRRAGYTDTQYF.

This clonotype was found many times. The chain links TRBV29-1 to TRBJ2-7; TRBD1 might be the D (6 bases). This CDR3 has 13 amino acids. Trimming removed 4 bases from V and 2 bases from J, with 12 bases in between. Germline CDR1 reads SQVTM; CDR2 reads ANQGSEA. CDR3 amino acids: CSVGGLATYEQYF. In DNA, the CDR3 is TGCAGCGTTGGGGGGCTAGCAACCTACGAGCAGTACTTC.

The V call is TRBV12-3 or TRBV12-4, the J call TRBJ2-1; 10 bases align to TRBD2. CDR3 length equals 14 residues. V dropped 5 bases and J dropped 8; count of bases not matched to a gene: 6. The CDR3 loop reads CASSALAGGDEQFF. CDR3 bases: TGTGCCAGCAGTGCGTTAGCGGGGGGAGATGAGCAGTTCTTC.

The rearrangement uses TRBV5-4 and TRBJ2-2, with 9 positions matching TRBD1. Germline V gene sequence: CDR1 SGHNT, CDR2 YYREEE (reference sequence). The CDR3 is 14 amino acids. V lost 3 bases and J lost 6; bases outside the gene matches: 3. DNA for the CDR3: TGTGCCAGCAGCTCTACAGGGGGCTCCGGGGAGCTGTTTTTT. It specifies CASSSTGGSGELFF.

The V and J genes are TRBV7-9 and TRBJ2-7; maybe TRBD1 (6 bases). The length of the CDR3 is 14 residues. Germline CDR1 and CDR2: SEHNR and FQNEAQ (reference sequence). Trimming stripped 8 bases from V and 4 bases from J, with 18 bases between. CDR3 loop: CASQKTSTGYEQYF. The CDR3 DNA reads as TGTGCCAGCCAGAAGACTTCGACAGGTTACGAGCAGTACTTC.

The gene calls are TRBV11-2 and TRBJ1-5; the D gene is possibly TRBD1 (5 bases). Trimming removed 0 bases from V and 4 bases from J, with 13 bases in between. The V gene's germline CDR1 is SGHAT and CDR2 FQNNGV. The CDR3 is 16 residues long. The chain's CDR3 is CASSLELGRGNQPQHF. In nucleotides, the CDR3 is TGTGCCAGCAGCTTAGAGCTAGGGAGGGGAAATCAGCCCCAGCATTTT. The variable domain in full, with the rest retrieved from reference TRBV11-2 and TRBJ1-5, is EAGVAQSPRYKIIEKRQSVAFWCNPISGHATLYWYQQILGQGPKLLIQFQNNGVVDDSQLPKDRFSAERLKGVDSTLKIQPAKLEDSAVYLCASSLELGRGNQPQHFGDGTRLSIL.

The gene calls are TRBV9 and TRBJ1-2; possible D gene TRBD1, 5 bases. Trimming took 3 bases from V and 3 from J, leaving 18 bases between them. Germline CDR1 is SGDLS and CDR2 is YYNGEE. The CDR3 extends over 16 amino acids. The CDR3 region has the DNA TGTGCCAGCAGCGGGGCGGGGGTACAGTCCCACTATGGCTACACCTTC. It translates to CASSGAGVQSHYGYTF.

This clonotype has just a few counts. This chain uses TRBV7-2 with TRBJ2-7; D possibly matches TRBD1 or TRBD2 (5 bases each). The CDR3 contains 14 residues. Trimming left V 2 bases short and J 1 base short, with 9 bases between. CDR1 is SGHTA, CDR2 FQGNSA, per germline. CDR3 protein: CASSLYEGSYEQYF. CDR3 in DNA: TGTGCCAGCAGCTTATATGAGGGGTCCTACGAGCAGTACTTC.

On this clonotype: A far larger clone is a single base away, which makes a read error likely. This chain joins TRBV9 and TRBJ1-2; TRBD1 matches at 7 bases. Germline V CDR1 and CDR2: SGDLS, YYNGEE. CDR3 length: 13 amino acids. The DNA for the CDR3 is TGTGCCAGCAGCCCAGGGGGTAACTATGGCTGCACCTTC. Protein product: CASSPGGNYGCTF.

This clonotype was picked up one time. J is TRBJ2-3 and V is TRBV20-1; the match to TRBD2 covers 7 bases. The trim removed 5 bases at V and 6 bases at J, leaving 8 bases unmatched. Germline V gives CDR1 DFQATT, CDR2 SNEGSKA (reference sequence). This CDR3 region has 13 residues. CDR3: CSAACLRGDTQYF. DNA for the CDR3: TGCAGTGCTGCCTGTCTGCGGGGGGATACGCAGTATTTT.

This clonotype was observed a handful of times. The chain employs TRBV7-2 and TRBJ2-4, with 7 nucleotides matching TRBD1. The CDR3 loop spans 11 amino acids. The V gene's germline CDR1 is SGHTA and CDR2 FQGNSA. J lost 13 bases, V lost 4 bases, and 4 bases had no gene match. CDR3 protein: CASSWGQKQYF. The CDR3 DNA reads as TGTGCCAGCAGCTGGGGACAGAAGCAGTACTTC.

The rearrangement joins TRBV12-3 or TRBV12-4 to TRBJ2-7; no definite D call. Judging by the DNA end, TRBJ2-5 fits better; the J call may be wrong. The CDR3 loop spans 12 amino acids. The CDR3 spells CASSRAPETQYF. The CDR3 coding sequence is TGTGCCAGCAGTCGCGCCCCAGAGACCCAGTACTTC.

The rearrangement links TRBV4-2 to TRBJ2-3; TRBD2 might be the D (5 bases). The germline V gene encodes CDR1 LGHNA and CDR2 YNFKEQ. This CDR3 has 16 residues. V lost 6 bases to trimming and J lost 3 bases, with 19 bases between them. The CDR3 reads CASSYPPRTGTDTQYF. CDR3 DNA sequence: TGTGCCAGCAGTTACCCACCGCGGACTGGAACAGATACGCAGTATTTT.

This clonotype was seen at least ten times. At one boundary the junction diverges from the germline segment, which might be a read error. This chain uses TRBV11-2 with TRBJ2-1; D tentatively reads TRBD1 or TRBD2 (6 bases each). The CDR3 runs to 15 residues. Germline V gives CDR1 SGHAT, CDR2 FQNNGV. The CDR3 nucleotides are TGTGCCAGCAGTTTAGGGGGGCTCTCCTACAATGAGCAGTTCTTC. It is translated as CASSLGGLSYNEQFF.

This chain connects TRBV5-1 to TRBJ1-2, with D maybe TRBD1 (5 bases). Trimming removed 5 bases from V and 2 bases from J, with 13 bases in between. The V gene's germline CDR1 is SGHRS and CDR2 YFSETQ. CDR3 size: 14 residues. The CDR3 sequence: CASSPGAGNYGYTF. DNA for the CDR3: TGCGCCAGCAGTCCTGGTGCAGGGAACTATGGCTACACCTTC.

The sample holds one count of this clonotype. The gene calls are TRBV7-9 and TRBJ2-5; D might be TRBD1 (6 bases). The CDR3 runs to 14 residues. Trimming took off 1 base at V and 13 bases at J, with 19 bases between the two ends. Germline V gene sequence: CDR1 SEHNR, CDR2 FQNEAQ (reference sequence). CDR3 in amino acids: CASSLGSGWDIRYF. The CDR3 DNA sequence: TGTGCCAGCAGCTTAGGTTCAGGGTGGGACATTCGGTACTTC.

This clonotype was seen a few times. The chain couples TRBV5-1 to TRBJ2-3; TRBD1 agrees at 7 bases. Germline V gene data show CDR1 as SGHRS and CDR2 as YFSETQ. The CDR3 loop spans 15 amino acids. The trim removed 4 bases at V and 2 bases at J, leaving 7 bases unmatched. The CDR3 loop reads CASSTVQGTTDTQYF. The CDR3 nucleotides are TGCGCCAGCAGCACGGTACAGGGGACCACAGATACGCAGTATTTT.

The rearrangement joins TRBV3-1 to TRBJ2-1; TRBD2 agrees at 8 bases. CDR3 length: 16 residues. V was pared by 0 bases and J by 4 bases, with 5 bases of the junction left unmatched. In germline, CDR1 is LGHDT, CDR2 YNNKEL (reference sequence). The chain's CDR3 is CASSQDVRGGYNEQFF. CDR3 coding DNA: TGTGCCAGCAGCCAAGACGTACGGGGGGGTTACAATGAGCAGTTCTTC.

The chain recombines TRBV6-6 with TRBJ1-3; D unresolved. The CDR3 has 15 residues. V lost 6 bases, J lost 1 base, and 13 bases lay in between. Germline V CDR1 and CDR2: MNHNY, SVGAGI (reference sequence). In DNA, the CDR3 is TGTGCCAGCAGGAAGAACGTAAGGTCTGGAAACACCATATATTTT. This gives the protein CASRKNVRSGNTIYF.

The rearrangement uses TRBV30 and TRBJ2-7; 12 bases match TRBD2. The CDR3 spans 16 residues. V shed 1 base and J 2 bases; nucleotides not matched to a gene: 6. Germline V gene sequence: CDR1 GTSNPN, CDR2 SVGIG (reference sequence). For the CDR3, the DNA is TGTGCCTGGAGTGCTAGCGGGAGGGCCAACCCCTACGAGCAGTACTTC. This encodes CAWSASGRANPYEQYF.

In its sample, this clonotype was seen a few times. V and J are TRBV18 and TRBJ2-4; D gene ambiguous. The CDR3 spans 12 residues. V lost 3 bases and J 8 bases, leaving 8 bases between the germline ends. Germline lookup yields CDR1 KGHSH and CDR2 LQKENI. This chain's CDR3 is CASSPAADIQYF. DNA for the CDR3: TGTGCCAGCTCACCTGCTGCAGACATTCAGTACTTC. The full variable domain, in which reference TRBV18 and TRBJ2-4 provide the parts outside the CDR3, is NAGVMQNPRHLVRRRGQEARLRCSPMKGHSHVYWYRQLPEEGLKFMVYLQKENIIDESGMPKERFSAEFPKEGPSILRIQQVVRGDSAAYFCASSPAADIQYFGAGTRLSVL.